Sequencing of this TCR beta chain was carried out in a study of T cell responses to AZD1222 COVID-19 vaccine. Sequenced by immunoSEQ multiplex PCR; TCRdb stores in-frame clones only, minus some. The repertoire has over 130,000 clones, roughly 90% of them found once; the top ten carry approximately 3.8%. On this clone itself: Its antigen remains unidentified.

Regarding the study as a whole: Clonal diversity was possibly underestimated; the donors were predominantly white British and more often female. Repertoire sampling happened only post peak T cell response. Only a handful of AZD1222 recipients, about six in all, had baseline seropositivity.

This CDR3 is 16 amino acids long. Germline V gives CDR1 MNHEY, CDR2 SVGEGT. V gave up 5 bases and J gave up 9 bases; unmatched junction bases: 16. The source was peripheral blood, collected 28 days after the second AZD1222 dose. The chain joins TRBV6-2 or TRBV6-3 to TRBJ2-5, with TRBD1 matching over 9 bases. This receptor was identified in an adult who received the AZD1222 COVID-19 vaccine. CDR3 sequence (DNA): TGTGCCAGCAGTGTACCCTACGGACAGGGGATTGAGGCCCAGTACTTC. It specifies CASSVPYGQGIEAQYF.